This T cell receptor (beta chain) was obtained from a study of CD8+CD57+ T cells in acquired aplastic anemia. Study background: Sorted CD4+ plus CD8+ cells gave DNA averaging roughly 3.5 ug.

TCR beta VDJ combinations and CDR3 sequences were profiled from genomic DNA. TCRdb passed the reads through MiXCR, listing each CDR3 protein once. The sample has approximately 380,000 distinct CDR3 sequences, 60% to 80% seen once. CDR1 SGDLS and CDR2 YYNGEE come from the germline V gene. CDR3 length equals 15 residues. The V gene lost 4 bases and the J gene lost 13 bases, with 24 bases spanning the gap. The clonotype comes from a human donor in good health, serving as a control. This chain connects TRBV9 to TRBJ1-5; no clear D gene. The sequencing input was sorted CD4+, CD8+, or CD8+CD57+ T cells (not recorded which) from PBMCs. The DNA for the CDR3 is TGTGCCAGCAGCAGGGCGGGCCTAGGCTACGAGCAGCAGCATTTT. This encodes CASSRAGLGYEQQHF.